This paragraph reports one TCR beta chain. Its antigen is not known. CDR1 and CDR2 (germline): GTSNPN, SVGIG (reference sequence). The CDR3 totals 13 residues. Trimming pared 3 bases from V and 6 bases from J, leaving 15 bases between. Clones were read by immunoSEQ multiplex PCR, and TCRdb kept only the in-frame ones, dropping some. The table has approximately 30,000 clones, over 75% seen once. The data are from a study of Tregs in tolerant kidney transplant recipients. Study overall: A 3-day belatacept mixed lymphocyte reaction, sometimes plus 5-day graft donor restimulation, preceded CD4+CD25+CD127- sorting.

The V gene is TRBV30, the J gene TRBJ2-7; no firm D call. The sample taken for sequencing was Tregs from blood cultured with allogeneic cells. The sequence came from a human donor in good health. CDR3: CAWRPQTLGEQYF. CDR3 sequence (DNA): TGTGCCTGGAGACCCCAGACACTCGGCGAGCAGTACTTC. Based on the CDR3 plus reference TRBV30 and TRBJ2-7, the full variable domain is SQTIHQWPATLVQPVGSPLSLECTVEGTSNPNLYWYRQAAGRGLQLLFYSVGIGQISSEVPQNLSASRPQDRQFILSSKKLLLSDSGFYLCAWRPQTLGEQYFGPGTRLTVT.